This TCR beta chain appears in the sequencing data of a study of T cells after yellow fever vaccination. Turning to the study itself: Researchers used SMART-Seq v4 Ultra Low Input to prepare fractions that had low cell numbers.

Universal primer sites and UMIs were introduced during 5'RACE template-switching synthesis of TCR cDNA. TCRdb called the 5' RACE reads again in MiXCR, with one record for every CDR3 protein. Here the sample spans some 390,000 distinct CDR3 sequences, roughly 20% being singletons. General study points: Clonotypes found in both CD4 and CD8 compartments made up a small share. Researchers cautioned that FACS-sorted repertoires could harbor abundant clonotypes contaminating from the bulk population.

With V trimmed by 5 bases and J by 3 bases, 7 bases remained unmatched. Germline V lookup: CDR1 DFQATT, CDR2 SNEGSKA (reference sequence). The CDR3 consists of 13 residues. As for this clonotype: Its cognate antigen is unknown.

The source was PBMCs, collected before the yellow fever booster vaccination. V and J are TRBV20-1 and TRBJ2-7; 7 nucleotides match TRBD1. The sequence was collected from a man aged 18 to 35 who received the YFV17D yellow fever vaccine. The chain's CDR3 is CSASDRASYEQYV. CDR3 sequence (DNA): TGCAGTGCTTCCGACAGGGCAAGCTACGAGCAGTACGTC.